Presented here are 20 T cell receptor beta chains from one specimen sequenced in a study of blood T cell repertoires in COVID-19. Produced via immunoSEQ multiplex PCR; TCRdb's table is partial and in-frame only. The top ten clones hold under 4.5% of a sample with 200,000 to 250,000 clones, 88% of them seen once. The sequenced sample consisted of PBMCs or T cells enriched from blood (not recorded which). Source of these receptors: a woman in her 30s who had been exposed to COVID-19.

The chain combines TRBV5-1 with TRBJ2-7; TRBD2 agrees at 10 bases. Germline CDR1 and CDR2: SGHRS and YFSETQ. After removal of 4 bases from V and 4 bases from J, the junction contained 8 bases not matched to a gene. The CDR3 runs 15 residues. CDR3 sequence (DNA): TGCGCCAGCAGCGAACTAGCGGGAACCAAATACGAGCAGTACTTC. Amino acids: CASSELAGTKYEQYF.

This sequence joins TRBV19 and TRBJ2-3; 12 bases are a match to TRBD2. CDR3 length: 13 amino acids. CDR1 and CDR2 (germline): LNHDA, SQIVND (reference sequence). V was clipped by 8 bases and J by 13 bases; unmatched bases: 10. The CDR3 loop reads CASSPGLAGREYF. CDR3 DNA sequence: TGTGCCAGTTCTCCGGGACTAGCGGGTCGGGAGTATTTT. The entire variable domain, with the rest obtained from reference TRBV19 and TRBJ2-3, is as follows: DGGITQSPKYLFRKEGQNVTLSCEQNLNHDAMYWYRQDPGQGLRLIYYSQIVNDFQKGDIAEGYSVSREKKESFPLTVTSAQKNPTAFYLCASSPGLAGREYFGPGTRLTVL.

The chain employs TRBV9 and TRBJ1-1, with D maybe TRBD1 (6 bases). V lost 4 bases and J 2 bases, leaving 12 bases between the germline ends. The CDR3 length is 14 residues. Germline V gene data show CDR1 as SGDLS and CDR2 as YYNGEE. DNA for the CDR3: TGTGCCAGCAGCCCCCGGACAGTCAACACTGAAGCTTTCTTT. Translation gives CASSPRTVNTEAFF.

This clone has only a few counts. This rearrangement joins TRBV28 to TRBJ1-4; D is ambiguous. The V end was cut by 4 bases, the J end by 3 bases, with 12 bases between. The CDR3 contains 15 residues. Looked up from germline, CDR1 is MDHEN and CDR2 is SYDVKM. CDR3: CASSYLFGANEKLFF. The CDR3 region has the DNA TGTGCCAGCAGTTACCTCTTCGGAGCTAATGAAAAACTGTTTTTT.

The chain uses TRBV30 and TRBJ2-2, with 11 bases aligning to TRBD2. This CDR3 is 13 amino acids long. V trimming: 8 bases; J trimming: 4 bases; junction bases outside the gene matches: 3. In germline, CDR1 is GTSNPN, CDR2 SVGIG (reference sequence). In DNA form, the CDR3 reads TGTGCCGTGGGGACTAGCGGCACCGGGGAGCTGTTTTTT. Its translation is CAVGTSGTGELFF.

The gene calls are TRBV6-5 and TRBJ2-7, with no clear D. V lost 8 bases and J lost 1, with 12 bases in between. The CDR3 is 13 residues long. Germline V gives CDR1 MNHEY, CDR2 SVGAGI. CDR3 residues: CASARPPSYEQYF. The DNA for the CDR3 is TGTGCCAGCGCGAGGCCACCGTCCTACGAGCAGTACTTC.

J is TRBJ2-5 and V is TRBV27, with unresolved D. Germline V gives CDR1 MNHEY, CDR2 SMNVEV (reference sequence). Trimming took off 1 base at V and 5 bases at J, with 8 bases between the two ends. The CDR3 consists of 13 residues. CDR3 residues: CASSLFRTETQYF. The CDR3 DNA reads as TGTGCCAGCAGTTTATTTAGAACTGAGACCCAGTACTTC.

This chain uses TRBV10-3 with TRBJ1-1; D gene unclear. The CDR3 runs 16 residues. Trimming removed 3 bases from V and 0 bases from J, with 14 bases in between. Germline CDR1 ENHRY, CDR2 SYGVKD. The CDR3 bases are TGTGCCATCAGTGATTCCAACCCGGGAGTGAACACTGAAGCTTTCTTT. Translating gives CAISDSNPGVNTEAFF.

The chain carries TRBV9 and TRBJ2-5; TRBD2 aligns across 8 bases. Germline CDR1 and CDR2: SGDLS and YYNGEE. Unmatched junction bases numbered 7, after V lost 0 bases and J lost 3 bases. There are 16 residues in the CDR3. The CDR3 nucleotides read TGTGCCAGCAGCGTAGGGAGCGGGAGAATAGAAGAGACCCAGTACTTC. Translated: CASSVGSGRIEETQYF.

This chain connects TRBV2 to TRBJ2-1; 8 bases align to TRBD2. Germline CDR1 SNHLY, CDR2 FYNNEI. V shed 10 bases, J shed 4 bases, and the junction held 3 bases outside the gene matches. This CDR3 has 12 residues. CDR3 residues: CANGLAYNEQFF. The CDR3 DNA follows: TGTGCCAACGGACTAGCTTACAATGAGCAGTTCTTC.

The CDR3 DNA follows: TGTGCCAGCAGCCCTTGGACAGGAGGCACTGAAGCTTTCTTT. This sequence encodes CASSPWTGGTEAFF. The rearrangement joins TRBV9 to TRBJ1-1, with 7 bases fitting TRBD1. The CDR3 is 14 residues long. V lost 4 bases and J lost 4; bases outside the gene matches: 7. The V gene's germline CDR1 is SGDLS and CDR2 YYNGEE.

This chain links TRBV5-4 with TRBJ1-1; 8 bases agree with TRBD1. Per germline, CDR1 SGHNT and CDR2 YYREEE (reference sequence). The length of the CDR3 is 15 residues. The junction had 2 bases not matched to a gene; V was cut back by 1 base and J by 0 bases. CDR3 sequence (DNA): TGTGCCAGCAGCTTGAGGACAGGGCTGAACACTGAAGCTTTCTTT. It is translated as CASSLRTGLNTEAFF. Full variable domain (rest looked up from reference TRBV5-4 and TRBJ1-1): ETGVTQSPTHLIKTRGQQVTLRCSSQSGHNTVSWYQQALGQGPQFIFQYYREEENGRGNFPPRFSGLQFPNYSSELNVNALELDDSALYLCASSLRTGLNTEAFFGQGTRLTVV.

The V and J genes are TRBV27 and TRBJ1-2; 7 nucleotides line up with TRBD1. V shed 3 bases, J shed 8 bases, and the junction held 6 bases outside the gene matches. CDR1 is MNHEY and CDR2 is SMNVEV in the germline V gene (reference sequence). The CDR3 extends over 13 amino acids. CDR3 sequence reads: CASSFWQGEGYTF. In nucleotides, the CDR3 is TGTGCCAGCAGTTTTTGGCAGGGGGAGGGCTACACCTTC.

The rearrangement joins TRBV25-1 to TRBJ2-6; 7 bases map to TRBD2. In germline, CDR1 is MGHDK, CDR2 SYGVNS. J lost 0 bases, V lost 3 bases, and 8 bases had no gene match. The CDR3 extends over 18 amino acids. The CDR3 DNA is TGTGCCAGCAGTGATCGGGGGGAAGCGACCTCTGGGGCCAACGTCCTGACTTTC. Translation gives CASSDRGEATSGANVLTF.

The V call is TRBV19, the J call TRBJ1-4; no reliable D call. V was trimmed by 4 bases and J by 4 bases, leaving 10 bases between them. Germline V gene lookup returns CDR1 LNHDA and CDR2 SQIVND (reference sequence). The CDR3 loop spans 14 amino acids. Here the CDR3 DNA reads TGTGCCAGTAGTACCGGGATCCATAATGAAAAACTGTTTTTT. It codes for CASSTGIHNEKLFF.

This chain connects TRBV4-1 to TRBJ2-1; tentative D call: TRBD2 (6 bases). V was pared by 0 bases and J by 4 bases, with 16 bases between. CDR3 length: 17 residues. Per germline, CDR1 MGHRA and CDR2 YSYEKL. CDR3 sequence reads: CASSQDVGTLNYNEQFF. In DNA form, the CDR3 reads TGCGCCAGCAGCCAAGACGTAGGGACTCTAAATTACAATGAGCAGTTCTTC.

This chain connects TRBV24-1 to TRBJ1-3; D unresolved. V was shortened by 2 bases and J by 0 bases, with 13 bases between the two germline ends. The length of the CDR3 is 17 residues. Germline V CDR1 and CDR2: KGHDR, SFDVKD. CDR3: CATSDYSERDSGNTIYF. The CDR3 DNA is TGTGCCACCAGTGATTATTCGGAGCGCGACTCTGGAAACACCATATATTTT.

CDR3 region: CASSLGIRGHGYTF. The CDR3 DNA reads as TGTGCCAGCAGCTTGGGAATAAGGGGTCATGGCTACACCTTC. This chain joins TRBV5-5 and TRBJ1-2; tentatively, D is TRBD1 (5 bases). The CDR3 extends over 14 amino acids. CDR1 SGHKS and CDR2 YYEKEE come from the germline V gene (reference sequence). Trimming took 0 bases from V and 6 from J, leaving 12 bases between them.

The chain has TRBV6-4 and TRBJ2-3; 7 bases agree with TRBD2. The CDR3 sequence is 15 residues long. The germline V gene has CDR1 MRHNA and CDR2 SNTAGT. V lost 2 bases and J lost 2; bases outside the gene matches: 4. CDR3 protein: CASSDSGTTTDTQYF. DNA of the CDR3: TGTGCCAGCAGTGACAGCGGGACTACCACAGATACGCAGTATTTT.

This sequence joins TRBV2 and TRBJ2-7, with a weak D call TRBD2 (6 bases). This CDR3 is built from 14 residues. V lost 3 bases to trimming and J lost 4 bases, with 13 bases between them. Germline V gene data show CDR1 as SNHLY and CDR2 as FYNNEI. CDR3 bases: TGTGCCAGCAGTGATATAAGCGGGCCGTACGAGCAGTACTTC. Translation: CASSDISGPYEQYF.